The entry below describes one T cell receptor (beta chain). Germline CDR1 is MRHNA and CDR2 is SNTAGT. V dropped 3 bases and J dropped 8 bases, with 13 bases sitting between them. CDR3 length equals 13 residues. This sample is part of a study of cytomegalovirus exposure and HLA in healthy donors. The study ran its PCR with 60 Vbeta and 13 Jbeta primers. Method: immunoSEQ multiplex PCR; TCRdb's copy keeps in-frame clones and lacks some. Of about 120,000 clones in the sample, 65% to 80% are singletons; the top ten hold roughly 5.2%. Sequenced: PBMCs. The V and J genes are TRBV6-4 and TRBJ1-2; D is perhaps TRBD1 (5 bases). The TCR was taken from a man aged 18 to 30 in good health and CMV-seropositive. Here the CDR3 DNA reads TGTGCCAGCAGTGAAATGGCAGGGCGCGGCTACACCTTC. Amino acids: CASSEMAGRGYTF.